This T cell receptor beta chain was obtained from a study of blood T cell repertoires in COVID-19. As for the study in general: PBMCs, B-cell-depleted T cells, or T cells provided the cDNA or gDNA that made up the material.

CDR1 is SGHTA and CDR2 is FQGTGA in the germline V gene. This CDR3 is 16 amino acids long. V trimming: 8 bases; J trimming: 1 base; junction bases outside the gene matches: 12. Under the authors' procedure: Amplification of reference gene primers provided the estimated nucleated cell counts. Assay: immunoSEQ multiplex PCR; the TCRdb copy retains only in-frame clones and omits some. V, J and clone size are taken as reported in that table, and D and trimming were inferred from the DNA itself. The sample has about 130,000 clones; about 89% are singletons. What was sequenced was peripheral blood. J is TRBJ2-3 and V is TRBV7-3, with 7 bases identical to TRBD2. This TCR was recovered from a woman in her 70s with COVID-19, enrolled during active disease. CDR3 residues: CASGEGTNSGTDTQYF. The CDR3 DNA is TGTGCCAGCGGGGAGGGAACCAATAGCGGCACAGATACGCAGTATTTT. The whole variable domain, remainder taken from reference TRBV7-3 and TRBJ2-3, is GAGVSQTPSNKVTEKGKYVELRCDPISGHTALYWYRQSLGQGPEFLIYFQGTGAADDSGLPNDRFFAVRPEGSVSTLKIQRTERGDSAVYLCASGEGTNSGTDTQYFGPGTRLTVL.